One sample yielded the 10 T cell receptor beta chains listed below, sequenced in a study of OX40 agonist ivuxolimab in advanced cancers. Here immunoSEQ multiplex PCR was the method, and the copy in TCRdb shows in-frame clones only, minus some. Of some 100,000 clones listed, just over 90% were seen once; the top ten hold roughly 0.3%. The source material was CD4+ or CD8+ T cells sorted from blood, sampled in a trial of the OX40 agonist ivuxolimab. The receptors shown here come from an adult with an advanced solid tumor such as melanoma, head and neck, liver or kidney cancer.

CDR3 in DNA: TGTGCCAGCAGACCGGGACAGGGCAACTATGGCTACACCTTC. It codes for CASRPGQGNYGYTF. The rearrangement uses TRBV21-1 and TRBJ1-2; the table's D call of TRBD1 was not tested on the DNA. TRBV21-1 is a recognized pseudogene. CDR3 length: 14 residues.

This clone was detected a few times. The rearrangement links TRBV11-3 to TRBJ2-2; 7 nucleotides line up with TRBD1. In germline, CDR1 is SGHNT, CDR2 YENEEA. Germline trimming cut 4 bases from V and 4 bases from J; bases unmatched to any gene: 0. The CDR3 has 13 residues. This CDR3 reads CASSSGGTGELFF. In nucleotides, the CDR3 is TGTGCCAGCAGCTCAGGGGGCACCGGGGAGCTGTTTTTT.

This clone was seen a few times. This chain connects TRBV5-4 to TRBJ2-7, with D perhaps assigned TRBD1 or TRBD2 (6 bases each). Germline CDR1 is SGHNT and CDR2 is YYREEE (reference sequence). This CDR3 has 14 amino acids. The V gene lost 7 bases and the J gene lost 0 bases, with 14 bases spanning the gap. Here the CDR3 reads CASGVGGNSYEQYF. CDR3 DNA: TGTGCCAGCGGCGTCGGGGGCAACTCCTACGAGCAGTACTTC.

The chain links TRBV6-1 to TRBJ2-6; no reliable D call. The CDR3 spans 15 residues. Trimming took off 4 bases at V and 0 bases at J, with 7 bases between the two ends. Germline-derived CDR1 and CDR2 are MNHNS and SASEGT. The CDR3 spells CASSVRRSGANVLTF. The CDR3 DNA reads TGTGCCAGCAGTGTTCGACGCTCTGGGGCCAACGTCCTGACTTTC.

V and J are TRBV27 and TRBJ2-1, with D possibly matching TRBD1 (8 bases). This CDR3 is 15 amino acids long. The ends were cut back, 5 bases at V and 6 bases at J, with 17 bases in the middle. CDR1 and CDR2 (germline): MNHEY, SMNVEV (reference sequence). CDR3 region: CASSIRQGRGNEQFF. The CDR3 nucleotides are TGTGCCAGCAGTATAAGACAGGGGAGGGGCAATGAGCAGTTCTTC.

CDR3 in DNA: TGTGCTAGTGGTACGGGGACTAGCGCCAAGGGAGATACGCAGTATTTT. Protein: CASGTGTSAKGDTQYF. The chain is built from TRBV12-5 and TRBJ2-3; 10 positions agree with TRBD2. Per germline, CDR1 LGHNT and CDR2 FRNRAP. The CDR3 has 16 residues. V dropped 5 bases and J dropped 5; count of bases not matched to a gene: 10.

The chain recombines TRBV27 with TRBJ1-4; a possible D gene is TRBD1 (5 bases). CDR1 and CDR2 (germline): MNHEY, SMNVEV (reference sequence). With 6 bases removed from V and 2 bases from J, the gap between germline ends came to 13 bases. CDR3 length: 15 residues. As DNA, the CDR3 is TGTGCCAGCAGACCTCAGGGTTCCACTAATGAAAAACTGTTTTTT. This encodes CASRPQGSTNEKLFF.

This chain joins TRBV7-9 and TRBJ1-2; a possible D gene is TRBD1 (6 bases). The CDR3 spans 15 residues. V was cut by 5 bases and J by 4 bases, with 17 bases left in between. Germline V lookup: CDR1 SEHNR, CDR2 FQNEAQ (reference sequence). DNA for the CDR3: TGTGCCAGCAGCCTAAAAATCGACAGGAGCTATGGCTACACCTTC. It encodes CASSLKIDRSYGYTF.

The V and J genes are TRBV5-1 and TRBJ2-1; TRBD1 is a possible D gene (6 bases). V lost 1 base to trimming and J lost 7 bases, with 12 bases between them. Germline V gives CDR1 SGHRS, CDR2 YFSETQ. CDR3 length: 14 amino acids. CDR3 residues: CASSLRSGVNEQFF. The CDR3 DNA is TGCGCCAGCAGCTTGCGGTCAGGGGTTAATGAGCAGTTCTTC.

This clone was seen more than once but under ten times. V is TRBV6-1 and J is TRBJ1-1; D gene uncertain. Germline V gene data show CDR1 as MNHNS and CDR2 as SASEGT. This CDR3 comprises 14 residues. V was clipped by 4 bases and J by 4 bases, with 13 bases between them. CDR3 sequence: CASSVEGLGTEAFF. In DNA form, the CDR3 reads TGTGCCAGCAGTGTGGAGGGTTTGGGCACTGAAGCTTTCTTT.